This T cell receptor (beta chain) appears in the sequencing data of a study of blood T cell repertoires in COVID-19. The authors' processing: For nucleated cells, counts were estimated from reference gene primer amplification. TCRdb's copy holds only in-frame clones and misses some; the assay was immunoSEQ multiplex PCR. V and J calls and clone size are copied from that table; D and trimming were computed from the DNA. Here the sample spans some 220,000 clones, 75% to 90% being singletons. There are 19 residues in the CDR3. From germline, CDR1 is LGHDT and CDR2 YNNKEL (reference sequence). V dropped 1 base and J dropped 8; count of bases not matched to a gene: 17.

The origin of this receptor is a woman in her 70s with COVID-19, enrolled during active disease. Source material: peripheral blood. The rearrangement uses TRBV3-1 (or the pseudogene TRBV3-2) and TRBJ2-1; 10 bases map to TRBD2. The CDR3 protein is CASSQARSRASGRIDEQFF. The CDR3 coding sequence is TGTGCCAGCAGCCAAGCCCGTTCCCGGGCTAGCGGGAGAATCGATGAGCAGTTCTTC.